The clone carrying this TCR beta chain was seen many times. Antigen unknown. The sample originates from a study of blood T cells in healthy people across ages. CDR1 and CDR2 (germline): SQVTM, ANQGSEA. This CDR3 spans 18 amino acids. J lost 1 base, V lost 7 bases, and 17 bases had no gene match. Study-wide results and limits: Age advanced and TCR beta diversity per million T cells fell, roughly linearly.

Together with a sample-barcoded 5' primer, a J-beta primer mix was included in a second PCR lasting roughly 6 to 12 cycles. Each CDR3 protein gets one entry after TCRdb re-called the 5' RACE reads with MiXCR. The sample holds under 2 million distinct CDR3 sequences; about 31% are singletons and the top ten take 11%. The sequence was obtained from a woman in her twenties or thirties in good health. The specimen was blood. This chain joins TRBV29-1 and TRBJ2-3; 10 nucleotides match TRBD1. CDR3: CSAFARRDRGFGTDTQYF. The CDR3 DNA follows: TGCAGCGCCTTCGCCCGACGGGACAGGGGCTTTGGCACAGATACGCAGTATTTT.